Listed here is a single TCR beta chain. Its antigen is not known. The data were obtained in a study of T cell responses to AZD1222 COVID-19 vaccine. Points from the study as a whole: AZD1222 recipients seropositive at baseline numbered only 5 to 7.

The data were produced by immunoSEQ multiplex PCR, yet TCRdb's version contains in-frame clones alone and is incomplete. The data hold 120,000 to 150,000 clones, with 88% observed a single time. V dropped 3 bases and J dropped 6 bases, with 9 bases sitting between them. The CDR3 contains 12 residues. J is TRBJ2-7 and V is TRBV12-3 or TRBV12-4, with D possibly matching TRBD1 (6 bases). This specimen consisted of peripheral blood, obtained on day 0 of MenACWY control vaccination. The sequence was collected from an adult in good health. CDR3 bases: TGTGCCAGCAGTTTGGGGGCTGGCGAGCAGTACTTC. Translation gives CASSLGAGEQYF.